The 8 T cell receptor beta chains below all came from one sample that was sequenced in a study of T cell responses to AZD1222 COVID-19 vaccine. Clones were sequenced by immunoSEQ multiplex PCR, and TCRdb holds only the in-frame ones, with some missing. The repertoire has about 86,000 clones, 78% of them found once; the top ten carry 21%. The sequencing here drew on peripheral blood, taken on day 0 of AZD1222 vaccination. These receptor sequences come from an adult in good health.

The chain employs TRBV5-1 and TRBJ2-2; the D is unclear. Germline V CDR1 and CDR2: SGHRS, YFSETQ. The CDR3 length is 12 residues. V lost 0 bases and J lost 6, with 3 bases in between. The CDR3 nucleotides are TGCGCCAGCAGCTTGGCGCCCGGGGAGCTGTTTTTT. Translation gives CASSLAPGELFF.

The chain couples TRBV11-3 to TRBJ2-3, with 12 bases identical to TRBD2. The J segment lost 2 bases and the V segment lost 5 bases, leaving 5 bases of the junction unmatched. The CDR3 spans 16 residues. CDR1 and CDR2 (germline): SGHNT, YENEEA. The CDR3 loop reads CASSEGLAGNTDTQYF. DNA of the CDR3: TGTGCCAGCAGCGAAGGACTAGCGGGAAACACAGATACGCAGTATTTT.

The V call is TRBV29-1, the J call TRBJ1-2, with TRBD1 matching over 7 bases. V shed 0 bases and J 3 bases; nucleotides not matched to a gene: 22. The germline CDR1 and CDR2 sequences are SQVTM and ANQGSEA. The CDR3 has 20 residues. CDR3 region: CSVEDRGALTGKLLYYGYTF. The CDR3 nucleotides are TGCAGCGTTGAAGATAGGGGAGCATTGACAGGGAAACTTCTATACTATGGCTACACCTTC.

This chain connects TRBV5-6 to TRBJ2-5; D possibly corresponds to TRBD1 (6 bases). The germline V gene encodes CDR1 SGHDT and CDR2 YYEEEE. Trimming removed 4 bases at V and 2 bases at J, with 15 bases between. This CDR3 has 15 amino acids. The CDR3 here is CASSPLQGYQETQYF. The DNA of the CDR3 is TGTGCCAGCAGCCCCTTGCAGGGGTATCAAGAGACCCAGTACTTC.

The chain has TRBV12-3 or TRBV12-4 and TRBJ2-1, with 15 bases that match TRBD2. The CDR3 totals 12 residues. Trimming at V came to 5 bases and at J to 16 bases, leaving 3 bases not matched to a gene. The CDR3 DNA reads TGTGCCAGCAGTCCGGGACTAGCGGGAGGTTTCTTC. This sequence encodes CASSPGLAGGFF.

The CDR3 sequence: CATIDRGRGSGTEAFF. DNA for the CDR3: TGTGCCACCATCGACAGGGGGCGAGGAAGTGGAACTGAAGCTTTCTTT. This chain joins TRBV10-3 and TRBJ1-1; 10 bases agree with TRBD1. Germline trimming cut 10 bases from V and 5 bases from J; bases unmatched to any gene: 16. The CDR3 covers 16 residues. CDR1 is ENHRY, CDR2 SYGVKD, per germline.

Points on this clone: Other DNA variants within this sample encode the same CDR3. The V gene is TRBV7-2, the J gene TRBJ2-3; D gene uncertain. CDR3 size: 12 residues. Germline assignment: CDR1 SGHTA and CDR2 FQGNSA. Deletions cut 5 bases from V and 2 bases from J, with 5 bases between. CDR3 region: CASSPVTDTQYF. The CDR3 nucleotides are TGTGCCAGCAGCCCTGTCACAGATACGCAGTATTTT.

The chain uses TRBV10-3 and TRBJ2-1, with D possibly matching TRBD1 (6 bases). There are 16 residues in the CDR3. V was trimmed by 2 bases and J by 9 bases, leaving 20 bases between them. The germline gives CDR1 ENHRY, CDR2 SYGVKD. CDR3 nucleotide sequence: TGTGCCATCAGTGAGCCCCAATACAGGGAAATGGGTGAGCAGTTCTTC. Translation: CAISEPQYREMGEQFF.